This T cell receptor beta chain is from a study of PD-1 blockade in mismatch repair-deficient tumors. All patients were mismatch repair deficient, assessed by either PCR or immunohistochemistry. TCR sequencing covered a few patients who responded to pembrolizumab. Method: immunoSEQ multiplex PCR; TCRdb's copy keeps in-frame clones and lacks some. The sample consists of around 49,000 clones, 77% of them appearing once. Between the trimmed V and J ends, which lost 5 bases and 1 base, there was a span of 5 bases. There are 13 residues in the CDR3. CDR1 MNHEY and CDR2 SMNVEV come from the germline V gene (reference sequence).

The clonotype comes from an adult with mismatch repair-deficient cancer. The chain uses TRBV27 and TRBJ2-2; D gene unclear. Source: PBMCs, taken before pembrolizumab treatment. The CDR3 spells CASSLKNTGELFF. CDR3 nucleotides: TGTGCCAGCAGTCTGAAGAACACCGGGGAGCTGTTTTTT.